Following are 30 T cell receptor beta chains from one sample sequenced in a study of shared clonotypes between healthy human individuals. Libraries were prepared by immunoSEQ multiplex PCR; TCRdb keeps only in-frame clonotypes and omits some of them. This sample has over a million clones; more than 75% occur once, and the top ten carry 0.5% to 0.6%. Sequenced material: memory CD4+ T cells from PBMCs. The subset is: CD45RA-negative fraction. These receptors all come from a man in his late teens or twenties in good health. Some clones in this sample may be carry-over from other donors' samples.

In DNA, the CDR3 is TGTGCCAGCAGCTTAGCATCTCTCTCTGGAAACACCATATATTTT. It codes for CASSLASLSGNTIYF. This rearrangement joins TRBV7-9 to TRBJ1-3; no clear D. CDR3 length: 15 amino acids. Germline V gives CDR1 SEHNR, CDR2 FQNEAQ (reference sequence). V shed 0 bases and J shed 0 bases, with 6 bases lying between them.

CDR3 DNA: TGTGCCAGCAGCGTAGCTCCCCAGTCCTACAATGAGCAGTTCTTC. Translated: CASSVAPQSYNEQFF. V gene TRBV9 combines with J gene TRBJ2-1; no clear D. V was cut by 0 bases and J by 1 base, with 8 bases left in between. This CDR3 has 15 residues. Per germline, CDR1 SGDLS and CDR2 YYNGEE.

Concerning this clone itself: As the CDR3 is not closed by the conserved phenylalanine or tryptophan, this likely results from a read error. The chain links TRBV28 to TRBJ1-1, with 7 nucleotides matching TRBD1. This CDR3 contains 15 residues. Trimming at V came to 6 bases and at J to 6 bases, leaving 13 bases not matched to a gene. The V gene's germline CDR1 is MDHEN and CDR2 SYDVKM. CDR3 loop: CASRGDIGGGSEAFL. CDR3 nucleotide sequence: TGTGCCAGCAGGGGGGATATAGGGGGCGGATCTGAAGCTTTCCTT.

The rearrangement uses TRBV7-2 and TRBJ2-7, with D uncertain. V lost 1 base, J lost 6 bases, and 7 bases lay in between. This CDR3 comprises 12 residues. Germline CDR1 SGHTA, CDR2 FQGNSA. The CDR3 region is CASSLGVGEQYF. The CDR3 DNA reads TGTGCCAGCAGCTTAGGGGTTGGCGAGCAGTACTTC.

Of note for this clone: This sample also contains other DNA sequences that code for the same CDR3. This sequence joins TRBV10-3 and TRBJ1-4; D remains ambiguous. The V end lost 4 bases, the J end lost 4 bases, and 10 bases lay between the germline ends. CDR3 length: 14 amino acids. CDR1 and CDR2 (germline): ENHRY, SYGVKD. The CDR3 protein is CAISGTGVNEKLFF. CDR3 nucleotides: TGTGCCATCAGTGGGACGGGTGTTAATGAAAAACTGTTTTTT.

This chain uses TRBV10-3 with TRBJ1-1; D remains ambiguous. CDR3 size: 14 residues. V lost 1 base and J lost 1, with 7 bases in between. The germline V gene encodes CDR1 ENHRY and CDR2 SYGVKD. The CDR3 is CAISEFGGNTEAFF. CDR3 nucleotide sequence: TGTGCCATCAGTGAGTTCGGTGGGAACACTGAAGCTTTCTTT.

The chain has TRBV5-1 and TRBJ2-2; D is unresolved. CDR1 and CDR2 (germline): SGHRS, YFSETQ. The ends were cut back, 4 bases at V and 5 bases at J, with 9 bases in the middle. This CDR3 contains 13 residues. This chain's CDR3 is CASSPVPTGELFF. Here the CDR3 DNA reads TGCGCCAGCAGCCCGGTTCCGACCGGGGAGCTGTTTTTT.

This chain joins TRBV18 and TRBJ2-7; no clear D gene. Trimming took off 6 bases at V and 3 bases at J, with 12 bases between the two ends. Germline V gene lookup returns CDR1 KGHSH and CDR2 LQKENI. CDR3 length: 13 residues. CDR3 DNA: TGTGCCAGCTCCCGTTCCTTGGGCTACGAGCAGTACTTC. Its translation is CASSRSLGYEQYF. Complete variable domain (other parts from reference TRBV18 and TRBJ2-7): NAGVMQNPRHLVRRRGQEARLRCSPMKGHSHVYWYRQLPEEGLKFMVYLQKENIIDESGMPKERFSAEFPKEGPSILRIQQVVRGDSAAYFCASSRSLGYEQYFGPGTRLTVT.

This chain connects TRBV6-5 to TRBJ2-3; 9 bases are shared with TRBD1. The CDR3 runs to 15 residues. With V trimmed by 10 bases and J by 1 base, 9 bases remained unmatched. Germline V gene data show CDR1 as MNHEY and CDR2 as SVGAGI. CDR3 region: CATRTGAVGTDTQYF. CDR3 nucleotide sequence: TGTGCCACCCGGACAGGGGCCGTTGGCACAGATACGCAGTATTTT.

The genes are TRBV7-2 and TRBJ2-5; D gene ambiguous. Germline V CDR1 and CDR2: SGHTA, FQGNSA. V was pared by 5 bases and J by 12 bases, with 16 bases between. This CDR3 region has 12 residues. This chain's CDR3 is CASSRPGFAEYF. The CDR3 DNA follows: TGTGCCAGCAGCCGCCCCGGGTTCGCAGAGTACTTC.

V and J are TRBV2 and TRBJ1-5; possible D gene TRBD1, 6 bases. The CDR3 contains 14 residues. Germline V gene data show CDR1 as SNHLY and CDR2 as FYNNEI. The V end lost 4 bases, the J end lost 5 bases, and 12 bases lay between the germline ends. CDR3 residues: CASSGAGVDQPQHF. The CDR3 bases are TGTGCCAGCAGTGGGGCAGGGGTTGATCAGCCCCAGCATTTT.

Concerning this clone: This may be a read error, as it is one base from a much larger clone. V usage is TRBV7-9 and J usage is TRBJ2-7, with D unresolved. Trimming left V 7 bases short and J 2 bases short, with 6 bases between. This CDR3 comprises 11 residues. Germline V gene lookup returns CDR1 SEHNR and CDR2 FQNEAQ (reference sequence). The CDR3 DNA reads TGTGCCAGCACCCGAGCCTACGAGCAGTACTTC. It yields the protein CASTRAYEQYF.

This clone was recorded a few times. Given a much more abundant clone one base away, this may be a read error. Different DNA sequences within this sample yield the same CDR3. The chain joins TRBV7-2 to TRBJ2-3; D is ambiguous. V was cut by 1 base and J by 2 bases, with 7 bases left in between. Germline V gives CDR1 SGHTA, CDR2 FQGNSA. The CDR3 length is 14 residues. This chain's CDR3 is CASSLDGNTDTQYF. The CDR3 DNA sequence: TGTGCCAGCAGCTTAGACGGAAACACAGATACGCAGTATTTT. The full variable domain, in which reference TRBV7-2 and TRBJ2-3 provide the parts outside the CDR3, is GAGVSQSPSNKVTEKGKDVELRCDPISGHTALYWYRQSLGQGLEFLIYFQGNSAPDKSGLPSDRFSAERTGGSVSTLTIQRTQQEDSAVYLCASSLDGNTDTQYFGPGTRLTVL.

The chain joins TRBV28 to TRBJ2-1; TRBD2 matches at 7 bases. V was pared by 1 base and J by 3 bases, with 3 bases of the junction left unmatched. CDR3 length: 15 residues. Looked up from germline, CDR1 is MDHEN and CDR2 is SYDVKM. The CDR3: CASSLSRDYYNEQFF. Written as DNA, the CDR3 is TGTGCCAGCAGTTTATCCCGGGACTACTACAATGAGCAGTTCTTC.

The V gene is TRBV2, the J gene TRBJ2-3, with 12 positions matching TRBD1. The CDR3 has 15 amino acids. CDR1 is SNHLY, CDR2 FYNNEI, per germline. V lost 6 bases to trimming and J lost 1 base; unmatched junction nucleotides: 2. The CDR3 is CASSGTGGRTDTQYF. Written as DNA, the CDR3 is TGTGCCAGCAGCGGGACAGGGGGCCGCACAGATACGCAGTATTTT.

The rearrangement links TRBV7-2 to TRBJ2-5; D is undetermined. This CDR3 is built from 12 residues. The germline CDR1 and CDR2 sequences are SGHTA and FQGNSA. V gave up 5 bases and J gave up 2 bases, with 6 bases separating them. The CDR3: CASSIRQETQYF. CDR3 DNA: TGTGCCAGCAGCATTCGTCAAGAGACCCAGTACTTC.

The chain joins TRBV2 to TRBJ1-1; D is ambiguous. Germline V gene sequence: CDR1 SNHLY, CDR2 FYNNEI. Trimming took 6 bases from V and 2 from J, leaving 10 bases between them. The CDR3 contains 13 residues. The DNA for the CDR3 is TGTGCCAGCAGCGCACAACATAACACTGAAGCTTTCTTT. Amino acids: CASSAQHNTEAFF.

V and J are TRBV9 and TRBJ2-1; D unclear. The CDR3 extends over 15 amino acids. CDR1 and CDR2 from the germline V gene are SGDLS and YYNGEE. The ends were cut back, 3 bases at V and 6 bases at J, with 16 bases in the middle. DNA for the CDR3: TGTGCCAGCAGCGCCATAGGGTCGGGCAGCAATGAGCAGTTCTTC. Translated, it gives CASSAIGSGSNEQFF. Together with reference TRBV9 and TRBJ2-1, the CDR3 gives the full variable domain: DSGVTQTPKHLITATGQRVTLRCSPRSGDLSVYWYQQSLDQGLQFLIQYYNGEERAKGNILERFSAQQFPDLHSELNLSSLELGDSALYFCASSAIGSGSNEQFFGPGTRLTVL.

The V gene is TRBV4-2, the J gene TRBJ2-3; 12 nucleotides align to TRBD2. Germline lookup yields CDR1 LGHNA and CDR2 YNFKEQ. The CDR3 covers 16 residues. V was pared by 5 bases and J by 4 bases, with 7 bases of the junction left unmatched. The CDR3 loop reads CASSATSGRPSDTQYF. In DNA, the CDR3 is TGTGCCAGCAGCGCAACTAGCGGGAGGCCATCAGATACGCAGTATTTT.

The DNA for the CDR3 is TGTGCCAGCAGCCCCTGGACGGCGAACACCGGGGAGCTGTTTTTT. Translated, it gives CASSPWTANTGELFF. The rearrangement links TRBV7-7 to TRBJ2-2, with no clear D. This CDR3 is built from 15 residues. Trimming shortened V by 5 bases and J by 0 bases, and 10 bases separated the two germline ends. Germline V gene lookup returns CDR1 SSHAT and CDR2 FNYEAQ (reference sequence).

The table lists this clone with a few counts. The J gene is TRBJ2-5, the V gene TRBV7-9; possible D gene TRBD1, 5 bases. The tail of the sequence fits TRBJ2-7 better, so the J call may be wrong. The germline V gene has CDR1 SEHNR and CDR2 FQNEAQ (reference sequence). The CDR3 is 14 residues long. In DNA form, the CDR3 reads TGTGCCAGCACCAGGGATTTCACTTACTACGAGCAGTACTTC. It encodes CASTRDFTYYEQYF.

The CDR3 bases are TGTGCCAGCACCGACCGGACAGCTGGGGCCAACGTCCTGACTTTC. Translated, it gives CASTDRTAGANVLTF. The gene calls are TRBV7-2 and TRBJ2-6; the D gene is possibly TRBD1 (6 bases). Germline V gene lookup returns CDR1 SGHTA and CDR2 FQGNSA. Trimming pared 7 bases from V and 2 bases from J, leaving 12 bases between. This CDR3 contains 15 residues.

The chain links TRBV28 to TRBJ1-5; D is uncertain. The CDR3 covers 13 residues. Deletions cut 7 bases from V and 6 bases from J, with 13 bases between. Germline V CDR1 and CDR2: MDHEN, SYDVKM. The DNA of the CDR3 is TGTGCCAGCACTTTGTTAGTAGGTCAGCCCCAGCATTTT. It specifies CASTLLVGQPQHF.

This clone was detected a few times. The chain recombines TRBV27 with TRBJ1-6; TRBD1 matches 7 bases. The germline V gene has CDR1 MNHEY and CDR2 SMNVEV (reference sequence). The CDR3 totals 15 residues. With 6 bases clipped from V and 7 bases from J, the junction kept 9 bases outside the gene matches. The CDR3 sequence: CASSSQTGRNSPLHF. For the CDR3, the DNA is TGTGCCAGCAGCTCGCAGACAGGGAGAAATTCACCCCTCCACTTT.

The rearrangement links TRBV29-1 to TRBJ2-7; D gene unclear. The CDR3 spans 11 residues. V was trimmed by 3 bases and J by 4 bases, leaving 7 bases between them. Per germline, CDR1 SQVTM and CDR2 ANQGSEA. The CDR3 DNA reads as TGCAGCGTTGAGCATAATTACGAGCAGTACTTC. This translates into CSVEHNYEQYF.

J is TRBJ2-3 and V is TRBV7-6; D unclear. Germline CDR1 SGHVS, CDR2 FNYEAQ. This CDR3 is built from 14 residues. V lost 5 bases, J lost 4 bases, and 13 bases lay in between. The CDR3, as DNA: TGTGCCAGCAGCCGCCGTGCGTCCGCAGATACGCAGTATTTT. It encodes CASSRRASADTQYF.

The chain joins TRBV5-1 to TRBJ2-7; no clear D gene. The germline V and J ends were trimmed by 0 bases and 6 bases, with 16 bases remaining between them. The V gene's germline CDR1 is SGHRS and CDR2 YFSETQ. The CDR3 has 15 residues. The CDR3, as DNA: TGCGCCAGCAGCTTGGATCTTAGCAGGCTTCGCGAGCAGTACTTC. Translation: CASSLDLSRLREQYF.

This chain uses TRBV27 with TRBJ2-5; perhaps D is TRBD1 or TRBD2 (5 bases each). CDR1 MNHEY and CDR2 SMNVEV come from the germline V gene (reference sequence). The V end was cut by 9 bases, the J end by 2 bases, with 19 bases between. The CDR3 sequence is 15 residues long. Here the CDR3 DNA reads TGTGCCAGTGGAAAGCGGAGAGGGGTTCAAGAGACCCAGTACTTC. Protein: CASGKRRGVQETQYF.

This chain connects TRBV14 to TRBJ1-5; weak D call: TRBD1 (6 bases). CDR3 length: 15 residues. V shed 5 bases and J shed 0 bases, with 11 bases lying between them. The germline CDR1 and CDR2 sequences are SGHDN and FVKESK. CDR3 residues: CASSEKGGSNQPQHF. CDR3 nucleotides: TGTGCCAGCAGCGAAAAGGGGGGTAGCAATCAGCCCCAGCATTTT.

The chain employs TRBV5-1 and TRBJ2-3; tentatively, D is TRBD1 or TRBD2 (5 bases each). Trimming shortened V by 4 bases and J by 5 bases, and 14 bases separated the two germline ends. CDR3 size: 14 residues. Per the germline V gene, CDR1 is SGHRS and CDR2 is YFSETQ. CDR3 sequence reads: CASSGGTAQDTQYF. CDR3 coding DNA: TGCGCCAGCAGCGGTGGGACGGCCCAAGATACGCAGTATTTT.